Here is one TCR beta chain with its context. Its specificity is unknown. The study reverse transcribed the entire isolated RNA, so it sequenced expressed TCRB transcripts. The average read count of naive, central memory and regulatory T cell samples was around 3.6 million. Generated by immunoSEQ multiplex PCR, the TCRdb table keeps only in-frame clones and is missing some. The table shows about 160,000 clones, with just over 9% occurring only once. Via CD45RO/CCR7/CD25/CD127/CD95/CD27, cells of the CD4+ naive, central memory, regulatory and stem cell-like memory subsets were sorted. The data are from a study of beta chain features in type 1 diabetes. Findings and limits, study-wide: Type 1 diabetes patients had moderately but significantly shorter TCRB CDR3s in all four CD4+ subsets.

The TCR sequence derives from a woman aged 18 to 35 in good health. Sequenced input: central memory CD4+ T cells from blood.

The DNA of the CDR3 is TGTGCCAGCAGCGGGACTTCCGGATCCTACGAGCAGTACTTC. Its protein is CASSGTSGSYEQYF. V is TRBV11-2 and J is TRBJ2-7, with TRBD2 as a possible D gene (6 bases). This CDR3 has 14 amino acids. Germline CDR1 SGHAT, CDR2 FQNNGV. Trimming left V 5 bases short and J 1 base short, with 12 bases between.